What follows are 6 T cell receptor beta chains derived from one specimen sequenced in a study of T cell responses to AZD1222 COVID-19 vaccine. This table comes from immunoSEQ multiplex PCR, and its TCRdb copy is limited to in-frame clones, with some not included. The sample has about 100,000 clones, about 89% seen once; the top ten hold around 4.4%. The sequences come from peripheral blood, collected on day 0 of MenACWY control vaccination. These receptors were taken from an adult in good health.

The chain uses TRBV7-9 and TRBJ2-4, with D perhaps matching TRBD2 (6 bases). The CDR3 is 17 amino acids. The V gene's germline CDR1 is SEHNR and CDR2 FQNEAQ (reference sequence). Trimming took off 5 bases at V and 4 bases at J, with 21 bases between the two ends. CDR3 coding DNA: TGTGCCAGCAGCCCGCGGGGCGGCGGGGATGAAAAAAACATTCAGTACTTC. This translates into CASSPRGGGDEKNIQYF.

The CDR3 DNA follows: TGTGCCAGCAGCTTAACAGGGATCGGGAATCAGCCCCAGCATTTT. As protein: CASSLTGIGNQPQHF. The chain is built from TRBV7-9 and TRBJ1-5; TRBD1 is a possible D gene (6 bases). Between the trimmed V and J ends, which lost 2 bases and 4 bases, there was a span of 12 bases. Germline loops: CDR1 SEHNR, CDR2 FQNEAQ (reference sequence). The CDR3 is 15 residues long.

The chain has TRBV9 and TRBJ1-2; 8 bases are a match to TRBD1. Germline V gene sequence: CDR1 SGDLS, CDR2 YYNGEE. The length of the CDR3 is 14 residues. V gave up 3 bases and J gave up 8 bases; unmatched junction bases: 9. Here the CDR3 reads CASSAGQELGGYTF. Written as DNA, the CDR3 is TGTGCCAGCAGCGCGGGACAGGAGTTAGGCGGCTACACCTTC.

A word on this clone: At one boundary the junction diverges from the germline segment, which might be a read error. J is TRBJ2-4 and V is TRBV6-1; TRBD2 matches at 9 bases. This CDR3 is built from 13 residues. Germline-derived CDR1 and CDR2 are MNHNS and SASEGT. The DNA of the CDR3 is TGTGCCAGCAGTGATAGCGGGGGCCCTTGGGGGAGGTTC. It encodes CASSDSGGPWGRF.

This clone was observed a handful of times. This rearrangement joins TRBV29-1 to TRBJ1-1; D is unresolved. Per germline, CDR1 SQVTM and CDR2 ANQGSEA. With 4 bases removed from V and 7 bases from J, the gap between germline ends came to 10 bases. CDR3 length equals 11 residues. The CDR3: CSVAVQIEAFF. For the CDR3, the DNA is TGCAGCGTTGCGGTTCAGATTGAAGCTTTCTTT.

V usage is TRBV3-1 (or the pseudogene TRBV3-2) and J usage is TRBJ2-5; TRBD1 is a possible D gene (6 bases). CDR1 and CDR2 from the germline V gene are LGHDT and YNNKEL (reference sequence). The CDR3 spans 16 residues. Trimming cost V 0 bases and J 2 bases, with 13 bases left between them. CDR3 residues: CASSQDIQGGQETQYF. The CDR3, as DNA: TGTGCCAGCAGCCAAGATATACAGGGTGGACAAGAGACCCAGTACTTC.